A single sample is the source of the 16 T cell receptor beta chains below, sequenced in a study of cytomegalovirus exposure and HLA in healthy donors. It was with 60 Vbeta and 13 Jbeta primers that the PCR ran. Some clones are missing from TCRdb's copy, which holds only in-frame ones; the method was immunoSEQ multiplex PCR. Of roughly 130,000 clones detected, over 60% appear once; the ten largest clones hold approximately 1.8%. Sequenced: PBMCs. The receptors originated from a man aged 35 to 55 in good health and CMV-seronegative.

The chain links TRBV6-5 to TRBJ1-4; perhaps TRBD1 as D (6 bases). The germline CDR1 and CDR2 sequences are MNHEY and SVGAGI. The CDR3 runs 16 residues. V lost 0 bases and J lost 5, with 13 bases in between. As DNA, the CDR3 is TGTGCCAGCAGTTACTCTAGACAGGCCTCGAATGAAAAACTGTTTTTT. The encoded protein is CASSYSRQASNEKLFF.

Only a few counts were recorded for this clone. The rearrangement uses TRBV30 and TRBJ1-6; D may be TRBD1 (6 bases). The V gene's germline CDR1 is GTSNPN and CDR2 SVGIG (reference sequence). V gave up 5 bases and J gave up 9 bases, with 14 bases separating them. The CDR3 is 13 amino acids. The CDR3 loop is CAWVTGFGSPLHF. The CDR3 nucleotides read TGTGCCTGGGTAACAGGGTTCGGTTCACCCCTCCACTTT.

The chain has TRBV19 and TRBJ2-1; 7 nucleotides align to TRBD2. The CDR3 runs 14 residues. V lost 5 bases and J lost 5; bases outside the gene matches: 6. CDR1 and CDR2 from the germline V gene are LNHDA and SQIVND (reference sequence). The CDR3 reads CASSSPGLHNEQFF. DNA for the CDR3: TGTGCCAGTAGTTCGCCGGGACTACACAATGAGCAGTTCTTC.

The chain employs TRBV28 and TRBJ1-5, with a tentative D call TRBD1 (5 bases). V was cut by 6 bases and J by 4 bases, with 16 bases left in between. Germline values: CDR1 MDHEN, CDR2 SYDVKM. There are 15 residues in the CDR3. The CDR3 DNA reads as TGTGCCAGCAGGGTAGGTAGGGGAATAAATCAGCCCCAGCATTTT. Translating gives CASRVGRGINQPQHF.

The rearrangement uses TRBV4-2 and TRBJ2-1, with TRBD2 identical over 7 bases. This CDR3 contains 17 residues. Germline V CDR1 and CDR2: LGHNA, YNFKEQ. The V and J ends lost 1 base and 0 bases, in that order; junction bases with no gene match: 6. CDR3 protein: CASSQGDYTLSYNEQFF. CDR3 DNA: TGTGCCAGCAGCCAAGGGGACTATACCCTCTCCTACAATGAGCAGTTCTTC.

This clone was observed a few times. The rearrangement links TRBV30 to TRBJ1-6; D unclear. CDR3 length equals 15 residues. The germline V and J ends were trimmed by 2 bases and 9 bases, with 17 bases remaining between them. Germline V gene sequence: CDR1 GTSNPN, CDR2 SVGIG (reference sequence). The CDR3 region is CAWSQGLALGSPLHF. The CDR3 DNA is TGTGCCTGGAGTCAAGGACTGGCCTTAGGTTCACCCCTCCACTTT.

The J gene is TRBJ1-5, the V gene TRBV28, with D maybe TRBD1 (6 bases). The germline V gene encodes CDR1 MDHEN and CDR2 SYDVKM. CDR3 length equals 15 residues. Trimming took off 8 bases at V and 4 bases at J, with 18 bases between the two ends. CDR3: CASRLGAGANQPQHF. The CDR3 nucleotides read TGTGCCAGCCGCCTGGGGGCGGGTGCAAATCAGCCCCAGCATTTT.

The chain carries TRBV2 and TRBJ2-7, with 8 bases identical to TRBD1. After removal of 7 bases from V and 1 base from J, the junction contained 9 bases not matched to a gene. From germline, CDR1 is SNHLY and CDR2 FYNNEI. This CDR3 spans 15 amino acids. The CDR3 region has the DNA TGTGCCAGCACCGCCGGGACAGGACATTCCTACGAGCAGTACTTC. It codes for CASTAGTGHSYEQYF.

The chain has TRBV13 and TRBJ2-3; 9 bases agree with TRBD1. V shed 4 bases, J shed 4 bases, and the junction held 0 bases outside the gene matches. The CDR3 loop spans 13 amino acids. The germline V gene has CDR1 PRHDT and CDR2 FYEKMQ (reference sequence). CDR3 residues: CASSWTGADTQYF. The CDR3 DNA is TGTGCCAGCAGCTGGACAGGGGCAGATACGCAGTATTTT.

The CDR3 spells CAIGSQGGDYEQYF. For the CDR3, the DNA is TGTGCCATCGGCAGTCAGGGTGGGGACTACGAGCAGTACTTC. The chain carries TRBV10-3 and TRBJ2-7; TRBD1 might be the D (5 bases). The CDR3 has 14 amino acids. Germline values: CDR1 ENHRY, CDR2 SYGVKD. Trimming pared 8 bases from V and 3 bases from J, leaving 17 bases between.

J is TRBJ2-2 and V is TRBV7-6, with D tentatively TRBD1 (6 bases). This CDR3 comprises 15 residues. V lost 5 bases to trimming and J lost 3 bases, with 13 bases between them. Looked up from germline, CDR1 is SGHVS and CDR2 is FNYEAQ. The CDR3 sequence: CASSPEQGYTGELFF. The DNA for the CDR3 is TGTGCCAGCAGCCCAGAACAGGGATACACCGGGGAGCTGTTTTTT.

There are a few counts of this clone. This chain joins TRBV18 and TRBJ2-6, with 8 bases that match TRBD1. The V gene's germline CDR1 is KGHSH and CDR2 LQKENI. The length of the CDR3 is 17 residues. J gave up 0 bases and V 9 bases, and 10 bases lay outside the gene matches. This CDR3 reads CASSPGTGTSGANVLTF. DNA of the CDR3: TGTGCCAGTTCCCCTGGGACAGGAACCTCTGGGGCCAACGTCCTGACTTTC.

The rearrangement links TRBV29-1 to TRBJ1-4; TRBD1 agrees at 9 bases. The CDR3 covers 15 residues. Germline V gives CDR1 SQVTM, CDR2 ANQGSEA. V lost 1 base and J lost 7; bases outside the gene matches: 7. CDR3 region: CSVEGQQGAPEKLFF. CDR3 coding DNA: TGCAGCGTTGAAGGACAACAGGGGGCGCCTGAAAAACTGTTTTTT.

This chain joins TRBV2 and TRBJ1-2; 8 bases are a match to TRBD1. V lost 3 bases, J lost 4 bases, and 4 bases stayed unmatched. The CDR3 runs 14 residues. Germline values: CDR1 SNHLY, CDR2 FYNNEI. CDR3 amino acids: CASSEDRAAYGYTF. The CDR3 nucleotides are TGTGCCAGCAGTGAGGACAGGGCGGCCTATGGCTACACCTTC.

The chain links TRBV10-3 to TRBJ1-5; 10 bases agree with TRBD1. With 10 bases clipped from V and 7 bases from J, the junction kept 7 bases outside the gene matches. Germline-derived CDR1 and CDR2 are ENHRY and SYGVKD. This CDR3 has 13 residues. CDR3: CATRDRGGQPQHF. The CDR3 DNA reads as TGTGCCACCCGGGACAGGGGAGGACAGCCCCAGCATTTT.

This clone was detected only a few times. J is TRBJ1-2 and V is TRBV27; 10 bases are a match to TRBD1. V trimming: 4 bases; J trimming: 3 bases; junction bases outside the gene matches: 5. CDR3 size: 15 residues. Germline lookup yields CDR1 MNHEY and CDR2 SMNVEV (reference sequence). DNA of the CDR3: TGTGCCAGCAGTTCGACCGGGACAGGGGACTATGGCTACACCTTC. It translates to CASSSTGTGDYGYTF.